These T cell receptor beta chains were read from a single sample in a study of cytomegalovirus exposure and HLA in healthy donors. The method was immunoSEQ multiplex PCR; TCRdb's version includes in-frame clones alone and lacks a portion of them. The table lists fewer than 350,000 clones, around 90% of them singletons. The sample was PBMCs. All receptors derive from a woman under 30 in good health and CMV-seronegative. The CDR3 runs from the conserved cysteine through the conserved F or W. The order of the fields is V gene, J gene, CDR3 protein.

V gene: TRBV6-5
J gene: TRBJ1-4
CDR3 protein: CASSRTENEKLFF

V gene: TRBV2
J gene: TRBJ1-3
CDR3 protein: CASQEVSGNTIYF

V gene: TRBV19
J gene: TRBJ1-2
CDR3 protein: CASNKPTGNLDYGYTF

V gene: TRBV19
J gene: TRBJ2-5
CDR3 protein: CASSINSGGPQETQYF

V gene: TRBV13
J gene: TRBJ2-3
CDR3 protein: CASSSETLLAGGITDTQYF

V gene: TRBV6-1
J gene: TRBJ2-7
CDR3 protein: CASHAGTYEQYF

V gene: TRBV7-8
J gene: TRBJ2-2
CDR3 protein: CASSLQGSNTGELFF

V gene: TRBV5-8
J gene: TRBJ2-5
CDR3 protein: CASRYRDQETQYF

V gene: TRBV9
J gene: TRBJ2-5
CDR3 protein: CASSALGQGRETQYF

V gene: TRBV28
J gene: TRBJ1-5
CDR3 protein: CASSPRTGQHSNQPQHF

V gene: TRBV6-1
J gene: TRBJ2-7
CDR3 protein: CASSEGGGFPYEQYF

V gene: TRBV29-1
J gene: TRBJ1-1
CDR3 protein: CSAGSSGKNTEAFF

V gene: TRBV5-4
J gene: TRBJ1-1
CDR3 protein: CASSLGTGRSNTEAFF

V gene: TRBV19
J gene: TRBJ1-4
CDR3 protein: CASSLTGSYEKLFF